The rows below give T cell receptor beta chains drawn from one sample of a study of T cell responses to AZD1222 COVID-19 vaccine. Repertoires were generated with immunoSEQ multiplex PCR, while TCRdb's copy carries only in-frame clones and drops some. The sample comprises under 150,000 clones, around 88% of which are singletons, and about 16% rests with the top ten. Specimen: peripheral blood, collected on day 0 of AZD1222 vaccination. Source of these receptors: an adult in good health. Both conserved end residues are part of each CDR3. The D gene is left open where the match is weak.

CDR3nt,CDR3aa,d_gene,j_gene,v_gene
TGTGCCAGCAGCTTAACAGCTTCTAGCACAGATACGCAGTATTTT,CASSLTASSTDTQYF,NA,TRBJ2-3,TRBV7-3
TGTGCCAGCAGCGTAACCACAGGGAATGGCTACACCTTC,CASSVTTGNGYTF,NA,TRBJ1-2,TRBV9
TGCGCCAGCAGCTTGGAAGGGGTAGGAGCCTTCTCTGGGGCCAACGTCCTGACTTTC,CASSLEGVGAFSGANVLTF,NA,TRBJ2-6,TRBV5-1
TGTGCCAGTTCTACCCCCTCCAGTCGCAAGCAGTACTTC,CASSTPSSRKQYF,NA,TRBJ2-7,TRBV19
TGTGCCAGCAGTGAGCCTGGACAGGCCTCCTACAATGAGCAGTTCTTC,CASSEPGQASYNEQFF,TRBD1,TRBJ2-1,TRBV27
TGTGCCAGCTCGCTCGCCGGGACAGCAACCTCCTACGAGCAGTACTTC,CASSLAGTATSYEQYF,TRBD1,TRBJ2-7,TRBV18
TGTGCCAGCAGTTACTCGGCAGAATCCTACAATGAGCAGTTCTTC,CASSYSAESYNEQFF,NA,TRBJ2-1,TRBV6-5
TGTGCCAGCAGCTTAACGGACAGCTATGGCTACACCTTC,CASSLTDSYGYTF,NA,TRBJ1-2,TRBV11-3
TGTGCCAGCAGCAATGGACGGAGCAATCAGCCCCAGCATTTT,CASSNGRSNQPQHF,NA,TRBJ1-5,TRBV21-1
TGTGCCAGCAGCGATCGGTGGGGTATGGGTGGCTACACCTTC,CASSDRWGMGGYTF,NA,TRBJ1-2,TRBV9